The T cell receptor (beta chain) described here comes from a study of graft-versus-host responses after intestinal transplantation. Across the whole study: Transplants were multivisceral, liver-intestinal, or isolated intestinal. Anti-thymocyte globulin induction preceded two to four years of tacrolimus and steroid maintenance in all recipients. Study outcomes and limitations: Recipient bone marrow held GvH clones, some seen earlier in ileum or blood. In patients with graft-donor T cell macrochimerism, allograft graft-versus-host to host-versus-graft clonal ratios were high.

Turning to this clone: Its cognate antigen is unknown.

Only in-frame clones appear in the TCRdb table, and some are missing; sequencing was by immunoSEQ multiplex PCR. The repertoire holds roughly 80,000 clones, with over 75% as singletons. The ends were cut back, 1 base at V and 5 bases at J, with 9 bases in the middle. The CDR3 is 14 amino acids. CDR1 and CDR2 (germline): SGHTA, FQGNSA. This chain connects TRBV7-2 to TRBJ1-5; D ambiguous. This TCR was sampled from a human donor who was the organ donor for an intestinal transplant. The sequences come from unstimulated CD8+ T cells sorted from spleen or lymph node cells, collected before transplant. The CDR3: CASSLGARHQPQHF. As DNA, the CDR3 is TGTGCCAGCAGCTTAGGGGCAAGGCATCAGCCCCAGCATTTT.